Here is one TCR beta chain with its context. Its antigen is still unknown. One junction end does not reproduce the germline sequence, and a read error may be involved. For repertoire sequencing, TCR beta CDR3 regions were amplified from RNA transcripts. The first round of RT-PCR was done with HTBI primers and the Qiagen OneStep RT-PCR kit, and was followed by a second round of multiplex PCR, then size selection and purification. Libraries were sequenced on an Illumina HiSeq2000 using paired-end 100 bp reads. The original methods were these. Reads were processed with SOAPnuke, discarding reads with adapters, uncalled bases, mean Phred below 15, or no exact constant-primer or identifier match. COPE v1.2.5 was used to merge the high-quality paired reads. Unique nucleotide sequences were defined as clonotypes and aligned to IMGT TRB V, D and J references using MiTCR v1.1. Only V-J combinations with frequency above 0.0001 were analysed, covering 99% to 99.2% of repertoires. A TCR clonal expansion and chaos score per V-J combination was defined as the ratio of F50 clonal expansion to chaos observed in the TCRdist matrix. Features were reduced by Welch's t-statistics and random forest to around 13 V-J combinations, which fed a naive Bayes classifier. Thyroid-blood repertoire similarity was quantified with the Morisita-Horn index. The public reads were reprocessed in TCRdb via fastp at Q25 and MiXCR, keeping in-frame beta chains. All rows with the same CDR3 protein become a single entry with the most common DNA and genes. TCRdb assigned the V and J calls; the authors' analysis was not used. Counted in this sample were over a million distinct CDR3 sequences; about 35% of them appeared once. The leading ten clones occupy approximately 12% of the sample.

Patients with hyperthyroidism were aged 18 to 65 years, had been newly diagnosed, and had a disease duration of less than 2 months. Patients were excluded if they had other autoimmune diseases, uncontrolled infections, pregnancy or lactation. Diagnosis was based on clinical symptoms, serum thyroxine, TRAb, thyroid ultrasound and orbital computed tomography. Total RNA was extracted with Trizol reagent and quality-checked on an Agilent 2100 Bioanalyzer. There are 13 amino acids in the CDR3, from cysteine to phenylalanine inclusive. Of the read, only the CDR3 DNA is kept; its 39 bases are in frame from base 1. According to the germline V gene, CDR1 reads SGHTA and CDR2 reads FQGNSA. This sample stems from a study of Graves' ophthalmopathy and Graves' hyperthyroidism (dated by TCRdb to the late 2010s). Study-wide context: Hyperthyroidism was considered stable if no progression to ophthalmopathy occurred within 18 months of follow-up. To tell Graves' ophthalmopathy apart from Graves' hyperthyroidism, and to predict which patients would progress to ophthalmopathy, the study relied on TCR beta repertoire signatures. In total, under 150 blood samples were TCR-sequenced: 43 ophthalmopathy, roughly 77 hyperthyroidism and about 17 hyperthyroidism-to-ophthalmopathy patients. A discovery set of 100 or so patients (around 40 ophthalmopathy, 55 to 65 stable hyperthyroidism) was enrolled to explore V-J signatures distinguishing ophthalmopathy from hyperthyroidism. An independent validation cohort was composed of 18 hyperthyroidism patients and roughly 16 patients who later progressed from hyperthyroidism to ophthalmopathy. In roughly six hyperthyroidism patients, the T-cell repertoires found in thyroid tissue were compared with those found in blood. After sampling, hyperthyroidism patients received methimazole starting at 30 mg daily, and ophthalmopathy patients received high-dose intravenous methylprednisolone.

What the work shows at the level of the full study, not this receptor alone: In validation, the model predicted ophthalmopathy progression with more than 55% sensitivity and roughly 72% specificity; approximately 12 predicted patients were CT-confirmed with GO in a median of approximately 6.5 months. Ophthalmopathy was separated from stable hyperthyroidism by the 13-signature model with about 90% sensitivity and 81.08% specificity in cross-validation and with 80%/75% in the test set. Most expanded thyroid clonotypes with frequency above 0.001 were also detected in blood, suggesting blood repertoires may reflect the thyroid immune response. Sample size was not statistically predetermined, and group allocation was not concealed from the investigators.

The source material was peripheral blood or thyroid tissue (not recorded which). This TCR was recovered from an adult man with Graves' hyperthyroidism. The chain uses TRBV7-2 and TRBJ1-2; the D gene is perhaps TRBD1, from 5 matching bases. The CDR3 amino acid sequence is: CAGSLGDSYGYTF. The DNA is TGTGCCGGCAGCTTAGGCGACAGTTACGGCTACACCTTC.